This T cell receptor (beta chain) was retrieved from a study of vaccination and CD4 T cells after COVID-19. Study summary: Vaccinees got either two BNT162b2 doses or two mRNA-1273 doses. Cells were stimulated with overlapping spike peptides from SARS-CoV-2, HCoV-NL63, HCoV-OC43 and HCoV-229E. At days 161 to 241 post-vaccination, as well as at day 14, a few convalescent patients were sampled.

In the case of this clonotype: Its antigen is not known.

The germline V and J ends were trimmed by 6 bases and 0 bases, with 18 bases remaining between them. The CDR3 totals 18 residues. Germline V gene data show CDR1 as MNHEY and CDR2 as SVGAGI. Time point here: late sampling 161 to 241 days after vaccination in a few convalescent patients. Regarding treatment: roughly nine-day PBMC culture with coronavirus spike peptide pools or control peptides (ViraFEST assay). Before TCRs were sequenced, ViraFEST expanded antigen-specific T cells with peptide pools. Once obtained from cultured CD4+ T cells, the DNA was sequenced using the Oncomine TCR Beta short-read assay. TCRdb ran MiXCR on the PCR reads and lists one entry per CDR3 protein. The table shows 16,000 or so distinct CDR3 sequences, with 44% occurring only once.

The gene calls are TRBV6-5 and TRBJ2-6; D is perhaps TRBD2 (5 bases). This material consisted of CD4+ T cells from blood, cultured in vitro, taken about 7 months after SARS-CoV-2 vaccination. This clonotype was obtained from a human donor who had recovered from COVID-19. The DNA for the CDR3 is TGTGCCAGCAGGTTACTACCCCAAGCGGACTCTGGGGCCAACGTCCTGACTTTC. Its translation is CASRLLPQADSGANVLTF.